This TCR beta chain appears in the sequencing data of a study of cytomegalovirus exposure and HLA in healthy donors. 60 Vbeta and 13 Jbeta primers were used in PCR. TCRdb keeps only in-frame clones here, not all; method: immunoSEQ multiplex PCR. This sample has some 100,000 clones; approximately 76% occur once, and the top ten carry approximately 7.7%. Whole-study findings and limits: Through in vitro validation, a few CMV-associated chains were shown to be specific for CMV antigens.

CDR3 length: 19 amino acids. Germline CDR1 reads SEHNR; CDR2 reads FQNEAQ (reference sequence). With 5 bases removed from V and 2 bases from J, the gap between germline ends came to 25 bases. In the case of this clone: The antigen remains undetermined.

The chain links TRBV7-9 to TRBJ1-5; a possible D gene is TRBD1 (5 bases). The TCR sequence derives from a woman between 45 and 65 years old in good health and CMV-seropositive. The sample consisted of PBMCs. The CDR3 DNA is TGTGCCAGCAGCGAGTCCGGGCCATTTCGGTCGGGGGGCAATCAGCCCCAGCATTTT. It encodes CASSESGPFRSGGNQPQHF. Complete variable domain (other parts from reference TRBV7-9 and TRBJ1-5): DTGVSQNPRHKITKRGQNVTFRCDPISEHNRLYWYRQTLGQGPEFLTYFQNEAQLEKSRLLSDRFSAERPKGSFSTLEIQRTEQGDSAMYLCASSESGPFRSGGNQPQHFGDGTRLSIL.